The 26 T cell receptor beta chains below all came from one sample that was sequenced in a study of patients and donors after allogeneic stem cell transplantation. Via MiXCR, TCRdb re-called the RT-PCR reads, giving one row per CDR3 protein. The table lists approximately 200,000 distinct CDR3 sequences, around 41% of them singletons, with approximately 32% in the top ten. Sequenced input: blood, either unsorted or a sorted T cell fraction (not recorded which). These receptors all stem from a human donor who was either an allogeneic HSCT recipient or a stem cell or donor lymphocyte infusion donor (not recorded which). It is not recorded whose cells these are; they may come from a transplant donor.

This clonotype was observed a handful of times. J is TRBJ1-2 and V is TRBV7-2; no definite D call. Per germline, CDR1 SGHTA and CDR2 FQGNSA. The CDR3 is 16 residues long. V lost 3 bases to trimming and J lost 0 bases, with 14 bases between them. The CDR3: CASSFSPGLTNYGYTF. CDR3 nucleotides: TGTGCCAGCAGCTTTAGTCCCGGCTTAACTAACTATGGCTACACCTTC.

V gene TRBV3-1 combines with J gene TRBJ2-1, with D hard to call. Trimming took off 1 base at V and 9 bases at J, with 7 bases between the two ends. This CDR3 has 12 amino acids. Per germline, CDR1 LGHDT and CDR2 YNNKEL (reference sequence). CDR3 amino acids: CASSQGAGEQFF. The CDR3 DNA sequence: TGTGCCAGCAGCCAAGGGGCCGGTGAGCAGTTCTTC.

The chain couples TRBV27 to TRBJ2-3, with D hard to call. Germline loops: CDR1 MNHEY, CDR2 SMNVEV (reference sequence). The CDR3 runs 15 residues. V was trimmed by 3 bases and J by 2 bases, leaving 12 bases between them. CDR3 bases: TGTGCCAGCAGTTTTCCCGGACGAACCACAGATACGCAGTATTTT. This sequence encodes CASSFPGRTTDTQYF.

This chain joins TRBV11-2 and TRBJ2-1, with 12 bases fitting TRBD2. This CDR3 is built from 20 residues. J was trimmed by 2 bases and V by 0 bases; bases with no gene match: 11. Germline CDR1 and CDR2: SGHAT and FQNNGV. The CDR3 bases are TGTGCCAGCAGCTTAGAGCAGAGGACTAGCGGGAAAGGGACCTACAATGAGCAGTTCTTC. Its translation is CASSLEQRTSGKGTYNEQFF. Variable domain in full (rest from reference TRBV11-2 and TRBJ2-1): EAGVAQSPRYKIIEKRQSVAFWCNPISGHATLYWYQQILGQGPKLLIQFQNNGVVDDSQLPKDRFSAERLKGVDSTLKIQPAKLEDSAVYLCASSLEQRTSGKGTYNEQFFGPGTRLTVL.

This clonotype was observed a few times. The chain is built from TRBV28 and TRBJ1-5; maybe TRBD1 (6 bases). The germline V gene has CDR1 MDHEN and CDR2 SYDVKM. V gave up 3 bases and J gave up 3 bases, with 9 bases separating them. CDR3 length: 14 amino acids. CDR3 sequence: CASSFGQYNQPQHF. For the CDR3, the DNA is TGTGCCAGCAGTTTCGGACAGTACAATCAGCCCCAGCATTTT.

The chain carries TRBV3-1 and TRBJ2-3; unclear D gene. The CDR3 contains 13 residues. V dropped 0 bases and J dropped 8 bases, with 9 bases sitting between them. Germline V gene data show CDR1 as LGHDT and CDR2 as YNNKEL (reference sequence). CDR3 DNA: TGTGCCAGCAGCCAAGAAAAGCGAGTTACGCAGTATTTT. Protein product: CASSQEKRVTQYF.

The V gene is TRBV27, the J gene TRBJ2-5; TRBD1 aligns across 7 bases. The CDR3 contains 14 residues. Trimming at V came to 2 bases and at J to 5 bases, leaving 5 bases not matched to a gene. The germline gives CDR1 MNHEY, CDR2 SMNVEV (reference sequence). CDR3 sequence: CASSLGRGTETQYF. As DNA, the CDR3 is TGTGCCAGCAGTTTAGGCAGGGGGACGGAGACCCAGTACTTC.

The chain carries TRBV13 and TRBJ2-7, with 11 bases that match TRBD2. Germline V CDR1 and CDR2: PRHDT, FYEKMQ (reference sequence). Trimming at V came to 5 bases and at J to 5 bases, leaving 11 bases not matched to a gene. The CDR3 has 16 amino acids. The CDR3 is CASSTLLAGARNEQYF. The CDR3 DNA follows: TGTGCCAGCAGCACTTTACTAGCGGGAGCTCGGAACGAGCAGTACTTC.

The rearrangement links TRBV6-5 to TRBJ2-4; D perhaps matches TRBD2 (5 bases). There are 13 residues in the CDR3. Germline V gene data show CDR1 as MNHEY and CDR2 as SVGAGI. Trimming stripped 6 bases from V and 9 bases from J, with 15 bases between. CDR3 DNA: TGTGCCAGCAGGCAACTGGTTCGGGGCATTCAGTACTTC. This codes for CASRQLVRGIQYF.

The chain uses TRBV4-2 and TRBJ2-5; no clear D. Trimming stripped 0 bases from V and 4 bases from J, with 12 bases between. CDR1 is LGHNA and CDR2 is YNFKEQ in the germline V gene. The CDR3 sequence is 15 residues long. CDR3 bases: TGTGCCAGCAGCCAAGAACGGGCCAAGGCAGAGACCCAGTACTTC. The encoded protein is CASSQERAKAETQYF.

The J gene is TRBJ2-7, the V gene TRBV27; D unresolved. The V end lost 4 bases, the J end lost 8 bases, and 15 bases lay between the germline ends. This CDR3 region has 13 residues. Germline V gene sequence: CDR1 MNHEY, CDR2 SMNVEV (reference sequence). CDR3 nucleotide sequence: TGTGCCAGCAGTTCTTATTTGGTAGACCAGCAGTACTTC. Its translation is CASSSYLVDQQYF.

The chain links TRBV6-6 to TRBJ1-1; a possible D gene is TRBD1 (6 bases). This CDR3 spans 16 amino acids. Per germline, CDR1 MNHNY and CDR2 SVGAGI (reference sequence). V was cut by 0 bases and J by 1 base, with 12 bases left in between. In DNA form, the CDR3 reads TGTGCCAGCAGTTACTCTGTTCAGGGGCCGAACACTGAAGCTTTCTTT. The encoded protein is CASSYSVQGPNTEAFF.

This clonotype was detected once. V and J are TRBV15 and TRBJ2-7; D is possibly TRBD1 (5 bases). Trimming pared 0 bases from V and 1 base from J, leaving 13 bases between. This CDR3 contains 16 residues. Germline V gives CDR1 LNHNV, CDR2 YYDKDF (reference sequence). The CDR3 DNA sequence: TGTGCCACCAGCAGAGATCTTCAAACAGGATCCTACGAGCAGTACTTC. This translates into CATSRDLQTGSYEQYF. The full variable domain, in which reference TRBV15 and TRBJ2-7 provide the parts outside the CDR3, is DAMVIQNPRYQVTQFGKPVTLSCSQTLNHNVMYWYQQKSSQAPKLLFHYYDKDFNNEADTPDNFQSRRPNTSFCFLDIRSPGLGDTAMYLCATSRDLQTGSYEQYFGPGTRLTVT.

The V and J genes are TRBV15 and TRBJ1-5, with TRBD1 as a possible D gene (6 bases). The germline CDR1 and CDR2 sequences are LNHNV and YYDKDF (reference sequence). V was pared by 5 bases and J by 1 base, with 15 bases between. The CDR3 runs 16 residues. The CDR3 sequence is CATSEGGRSSNQPQHF. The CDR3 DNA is TGTGCCACCAGCGAAGGGGGACGTAGCAGCAATCAGCCCCAGCATTTT.

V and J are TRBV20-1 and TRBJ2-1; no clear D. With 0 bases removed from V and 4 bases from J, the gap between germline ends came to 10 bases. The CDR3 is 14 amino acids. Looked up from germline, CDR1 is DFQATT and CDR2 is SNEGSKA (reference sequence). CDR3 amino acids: CSARDPLQYNEQFF. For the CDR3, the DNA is TGCAGTGCTAGAGACCCCCTACAGTACAATGAGCAGTTCTTC.

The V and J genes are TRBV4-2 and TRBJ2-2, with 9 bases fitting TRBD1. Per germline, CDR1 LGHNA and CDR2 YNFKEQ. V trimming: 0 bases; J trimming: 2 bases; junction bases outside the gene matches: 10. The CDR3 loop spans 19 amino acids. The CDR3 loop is CASSQDWRGQGANTGELFF. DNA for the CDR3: TGTGCCAGCAGCCAAGATTGGAGGGGACAGGGCGCTAACACCGGGGAGCTGTTTTTT.

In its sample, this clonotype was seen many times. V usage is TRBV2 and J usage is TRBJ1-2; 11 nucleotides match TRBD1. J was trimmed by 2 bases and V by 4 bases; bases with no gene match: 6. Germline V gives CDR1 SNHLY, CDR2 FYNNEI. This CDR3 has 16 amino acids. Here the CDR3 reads CASSGLGQGANYGYTF. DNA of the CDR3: TGTGCCAGCAGTGGGCTTGGACAGGGGGCCAACTATGGCTACACCTTC.

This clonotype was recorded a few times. Written as DNA, the CDR3 is TGTGCCAGCAGTGAAGTGGCTACCAGTAGAGATACGCAGTATTTT. This translates into CASSEVATSRDTQYF. The V and J genes are TRBV25-1 and TRBJ2-3; D is undetermined. CDR3 length: 15 amino acids. Germline assignment: CDR1 MGHDK and CDR2 SYGVNS. V was shortened by 2 bases and J by 5 bases, with 14 bases between the two germline ends.

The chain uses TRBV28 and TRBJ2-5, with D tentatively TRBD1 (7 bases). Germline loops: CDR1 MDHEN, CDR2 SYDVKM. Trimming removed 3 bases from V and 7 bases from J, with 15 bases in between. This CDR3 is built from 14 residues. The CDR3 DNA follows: TGTGCCAGCAGTTTCAGGGGGGCAGGTGGGACCCAGTACTTC. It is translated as CASSFRGAGGTQYF.

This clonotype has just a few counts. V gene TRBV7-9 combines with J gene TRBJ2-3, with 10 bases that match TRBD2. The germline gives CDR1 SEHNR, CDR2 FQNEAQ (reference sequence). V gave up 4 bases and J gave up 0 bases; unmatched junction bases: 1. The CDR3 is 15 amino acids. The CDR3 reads CASSSGLASTDTQYF. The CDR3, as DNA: TGTGCCAGCAGCTCGGGACTAGCGAGCACAGATACGCAGTATTTT.

The CDR3 sequence is CASSLTGDYGELFF. The CDR3 bases are TGTGCCAGCAGCCTCACCGGGGACTACGGGGAGCTGTTTTTT. V usage is TRBV4-2 and J usage is TRBJ2-2, with 7 nucleotides matching TRBD2. V dropped 4 bases and J dropped 7; count of bases not matched to a gene: 6. Germline assignment: CDR1 LGHNA and CDR2 YNFKEQ. The length of the CDR3 is 14 residues.

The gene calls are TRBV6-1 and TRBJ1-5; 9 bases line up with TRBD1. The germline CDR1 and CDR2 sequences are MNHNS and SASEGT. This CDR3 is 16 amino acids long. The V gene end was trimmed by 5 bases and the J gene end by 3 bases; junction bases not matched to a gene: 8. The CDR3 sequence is CASSWGTGLNNQPQHF. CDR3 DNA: TGTGCCAGCAGTTGGGGGACAGGGCTTAACAATCAGCCCCAGCATTTT.

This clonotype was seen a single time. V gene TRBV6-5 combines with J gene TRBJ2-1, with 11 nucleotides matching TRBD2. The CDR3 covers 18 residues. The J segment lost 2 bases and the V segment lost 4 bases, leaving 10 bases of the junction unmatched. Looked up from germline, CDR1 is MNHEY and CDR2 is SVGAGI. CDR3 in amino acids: CASSFLTSGSGPYNEQFF. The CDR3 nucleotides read TGTGCCAGCAGTTTCCTCACTAGCGGGAGTGGACCCTACAATGAGCAGTTCTTC.

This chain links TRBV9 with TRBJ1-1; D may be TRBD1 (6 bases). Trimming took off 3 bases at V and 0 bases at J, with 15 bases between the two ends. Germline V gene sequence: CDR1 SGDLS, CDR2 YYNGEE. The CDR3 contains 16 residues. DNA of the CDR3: TGTGCCAGCAGCGGAGACCCGGGACACGTGAACACTGAAGCTTTCTTT. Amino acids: CASSGDPGHVNTEAFF. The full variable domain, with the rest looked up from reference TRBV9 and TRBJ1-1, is DSGVTQTPKHLITATGQRVTLRCSPRSGDLSVYWYQQSLDQGLQFLIQYYNGEERAKGNILERFSAQQFPDLHSELNLSSLELGDSALYFCASSGDPGHVNTEAFFGQGTRLTVV.

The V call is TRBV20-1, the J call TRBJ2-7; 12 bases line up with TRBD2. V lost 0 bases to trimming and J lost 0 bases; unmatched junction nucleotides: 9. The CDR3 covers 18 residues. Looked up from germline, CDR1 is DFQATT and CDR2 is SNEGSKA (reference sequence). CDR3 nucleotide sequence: TGCAGTGCTAGAGATACTAGCGGGAGGTCCCTCCTCTCCTACGAGCAGTACTTC. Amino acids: CSARDTSGRSLLSYEQYF.

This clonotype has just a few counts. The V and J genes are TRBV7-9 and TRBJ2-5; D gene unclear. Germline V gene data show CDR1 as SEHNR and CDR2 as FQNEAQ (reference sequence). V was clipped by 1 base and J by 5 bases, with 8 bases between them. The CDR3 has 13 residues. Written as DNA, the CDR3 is TGTGCCAGCAGCTTAGGACCTAGTGAGACCCAGTACTTC. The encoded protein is CASSLGPSETQYF.